The clone carrying this T cell receptor (beta chain) turned up a few times. Antigen: not known. Trimming took 5 bases from V and 1 from J, leaving 14 bases between them. Germline V gene lookup returns CDR1 MGHRA and CDR2 YSYEKL. This CDR3 comprises 15 residues. These data belong to a study of beta chain features in type 1 diabetes. Study findings and constraints: Type 1 diabetes patients had TCRB CDR3s that were shorter (moderately but significantly so) in all four CD4+ subsets.

Reverse transcribing all isolated RNA meant expressed TCRB transcripts were sequenced. TCRdb keeps only in-frame clones here, not all; method: immunoSEQ multiplex PCR. The data hold roughly 450,000 clones, with approximately 15% observed a single time. This sequence joins TRBV4-1 and TRBJ2-5; TRBD1 might be the D (7 bases). Sequencing input: naive CD4+ T cells from blood. This receptor was identified in a man aged 30 to 39 in good health. The chain's CDR3 is CASSVRRDSQETQYF. CDR3 nucleotide sequence: TGCGCCAGCAGCGTCAGGAGGGACAGCCAAGAGACCCAGTACTTC.